The rows below give T cell receptor beta chains drawn from one sample of a study of T cells and Merkel cell carcinoma outcomes. Generated by immunoSEQ multiplex PCR, the TCRdb table keeps only in-frame clones and is missing some. The data show more than 3,500 clones, with over 90% seen just once and approximately 1.6% held by the top ten. Sequencing was carried out using tumor tissue from Merkel cell carcinoma. The receptor source for this set is a human donor with Merkel cell carcinoma. Each CDR3 is given with its conserved first and last residue. A D gene is named only where the DNA matches it firmly. Not all rows give a size; the values are once, few, many and, for expanded clones, a class.

v_call	clone_size	d_call	j_call	cdr3_length	cdr3_nt	cdr3_aa
TRBV19	.	.	TRBJ1-1	16	TGTGCCAGTAGTAGTGGAGAGGTCAGGGAGGCGGCTGAAGCTTTCTTT	CASSSGEVREAAEAFF
TRBV6-6	.	.	TRBJ2-7	15	TGTGCCAGCCTACCCGCAGAAGGGGGAGGCTACGAGCAGTACTTC	CASLPAEGGGYEQYF
TRBV18	.	.	TRBJ2-5	14	TGTGCCAGCTCAGGGGTGGGAACCGGAGAGACCCAGTACTTC	CASSGVGTGETQYF
TRBV5-8	.	.	TRBJ1-2	18	TGTGCCAGCAGCCTTCTCCGACAGAAATTTTACGCTAACTATGGCTACACCTTC	CASSLLRQKFYANYGYTF
TRBV15	.	TRBD1	TRBJ1-6	16	TGTGCCACCAGCAGAGCGGCAGGGGGCGCGGGATCACCCCTCCACTTT	CATSRAAGGAGSPLHF
TRBV7-9	.	.	TRBJ1-1	15	TGTGCCAGCAGCGGCCGGGACATAATGAACACTGAAGCTTTCTTT	CASSGRDIMNTEAFF
TRBV5-1	.	.	TRBJ1-5	14	TGCGCCAGCAGCCGATGGGGGGCTGGGGAGCCCCAGCATTTT	CASSRWGAGEPQHF
TRBV27	once	.	TRBJ2-7	13	TGTGCCAGCAGTTTCGGGGGTACCTACGAGCAGTACTTC	CASSFGGTYEQYF
TRBV18	.	.	TRBJ2-5	13	TGTGCCAGCTCGTCCGGATCCAAAGAGACCCAGTACTTC	CASSSGSKETQYF
TRBV11-2	.	TRBD2	TRBJ2-1	15	TGTGCCAGCAGCCGGAGCGGGGGTGACTACAATGAGCAGTTCTTC	CASSRSGGDYNEQFF
TRBV4-2	.	.	TRBJ2-3	14	TGTGCCAGCAGCCAAGGGTCGGCGGGAGATACGCAGTATTTT	CASSQGSAGDTQYF
TRBV28	.	.	TRBJ2-1	15	TGTGCCAGCAGTTCAAATAGAGGATCCTACAATGAGCAGTTCTTC	CASSSNRGSYNEQFF
TRBV19	.	TRBD2	TRBJ2-1	16	TGTGCCAGTAGTATATCCGGGACTAGAACCTACAATGAGCAGTTCTTC	CASSISGTRTYNEQFF
TRBV19	few	.	TRBJ1-6	15	TGTGCCAGTAGTATAGCGGCAGGGGAGCGGTCACCCCTCCACTTT	CASSIAAGERSPLHF
TRBV7-2	.	TRBD2	TRBJ2-2	16	TGTGCCAGCAGCTCTCTAGCGGGACTCAACACCGGGGAGCTGTTTTTT	CASSSLAGLNTGELFF
TRBV6-5	.	.	TRBJ2-7	13	TGTGCCAGCAGATTTAATATGGACTACGAGCAGTACTTC	CASRFNMDYEQYF
TRBV7-2	.	TRBD2	TRBJ2-1	16	TGTGCCAGCAGCCGTCCTAGCGGGAGTGTACGCAATGAGCAGTTCTTC	CASSRPSGSVRNEQFF
TRBV4-1	.	.	TRBJ1-5	12	TGCGCCAGCAGCTTAGAAAATCAGCCCCAGCATTTT	CASSLENQPQHF
TRBV21-1	once	.	TRBJ2-7	16	TGTGCCAGCAGCAAAGCTCATTGCGCGTTTACCTACGAGCAGTACTTC	CASSKAHCAFTYEQYF
TRBV9	.	.	TRBJ2-7	16	TGTGCCAGCAGCGCTAATTCGGGTTCGGCACCGTGGGAGCAGTACTTC	CASSANSGSAPWEQYF
TRBV7-2	.	.	TRBJ2-3	16	TGTGCCAGCAGCTTAGGTTTCTTGGAATACACAGATACGCAGTATTTT	CASSLGFLEYTDTQYF
TRBV5-1	.	TRBD1	TRBJ1-4	16	TGCGCCAGCAGCTTGGCCGGCGGACAGGGAGGTGAAAAACTGTTTTTT	CASSLAGGQGGEKLFF
TRBV15	.	.	TRBJ1-4	18	TGTGCCACCAGCAGAGAGGGTGAGGGAATCAGGGTGGTTGAAAAACTGTTTTTT	CATSREGEGIRVVEKLFF
TRBV6-5	.	TRBD2	TRBJ2-3	16	TGTGCCAGCAGTTTATTCTTAAGCGGGAAATCAGATACGCAGTATTTT	CASSLFLSGKSDTQYF
TRBV18	.	.	TRBJ1-1	15	TGTGCCAGCTCACCCTCGGCGGGTTCGAACACTGAAGCTTTCTTT	CASSPSAGSNTEAFF
TRBV20-1	.	.	TRBJ1-4	11	TGCAGCCTTCAAATTGGTGAAAAACTGTTTTTT	CSLQIGEKLFF
TRBV6-5	.	.	TRBJ1-2	12	TGTGCCAGCAGTTACTCCAGGGGTGGCTACACCTTC	CASSYSRGGYTF
TRBV15	.	.	TRBJ2-2	14	TGTGCCACCAGCAGAACCAGGGTCTCCGGGGAGCTGTTTTTT	CATSRTRVSGELFF
TRBV5-6	.	.	TRBJ2-3	15	TGTGCCAGCAGCTATACAGGGAGGTCATTGAATACGCAGTATTTT	CASSYTGRSLNTQYF
TRBV7-8	.	TRBD2	TRBJ2-5	16	TGTGCCAGCAGCCTCGTCGCAGCGGGAGGGGTAGAGACCCAGTACTTC	CASSLVAAGGVETQYF
TRBV21-1	.	.	TRBJ2-3	19	TGTGCCAGCAGCAAACAGGCGGGGACTAGCGGGGCTGGCACAGATACGCAGTATTTT	CASSKQAGTSGAGTDTQYF
TRBV15	.	.	TRBJ2-6	13	TGTGCCACCAGTTCCTCTGGGGCCAACGTCCTGACTTTC	CATSSSGANVLTF